Listed here is a single T cell receptor (beta chain). The germline gene is not matched at one end of the junction; a read error may be the cause. The CDR3 is 16 residues long. Germline V CDR1 and CDR2: LGHNA, YSLEER. This entry belongs to a study of T cells in lung cancer brain metastases. Assay used: immunoSEQ multiplex PCR; TCRdb lists only in-frame clones, some missing. This table has several thousand clones, about 88% appearing once. The sample was tumor tissue from the primary lung tumor. The chain couples TRBV4-3 to TRBJ1-1; 8 bases agree with TRBD1. The source is a woman between 50 and 59 years old with non-small cell lung cancer. CDR3 sequence (DNA): TGCGCCAGCAGCCAAATGCCCGGGACAGGCTACACTAAAGCTTTCTTT. It encodes CASSQMPGTGYTKAFF.